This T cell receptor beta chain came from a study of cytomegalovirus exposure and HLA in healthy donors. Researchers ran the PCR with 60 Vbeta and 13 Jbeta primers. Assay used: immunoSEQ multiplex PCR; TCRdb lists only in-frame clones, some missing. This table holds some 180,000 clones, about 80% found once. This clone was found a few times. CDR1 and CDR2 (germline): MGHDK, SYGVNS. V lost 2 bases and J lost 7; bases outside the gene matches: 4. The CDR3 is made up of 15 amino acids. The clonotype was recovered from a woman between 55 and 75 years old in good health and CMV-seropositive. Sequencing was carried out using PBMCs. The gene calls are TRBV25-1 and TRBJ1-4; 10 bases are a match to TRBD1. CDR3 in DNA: TGTGCCAGCAGTGAAATGGGGACAGGGGTTGAAAAACTGTTTTTT. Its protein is CASSEMGTGVEKLFF.